Listed below are T cell receptor beta chains from one sample, sequenced in a study of control samples from healthy donors and cancer patients. Method: immunoSEQ multiplex PCR; TCRdb's copy keeps in-frame clones and lacks some. Of over 85,000 clones listed, approximately 90% are singletons. The specimen sequenced was PBMCs. These receptors were obtained from a woman in her sixties or seventies with lung cancer. Both conserved end residues are part of each CDR3. Each record gives: J gene, D gene, V gene, CDR3 length, clone size, CDR3 DNA, CDR3 protein. D genes are given only for firm matches. Part of the rows lack a size; the others show once, few, many or a class for expanded clones.

J: TRBJ1-2
D: TRBD1
V: TRBV9
length: 17
size: NA
DNA: TGTGCCAGCAGCGGACGACAGGGGCAGTATTCCAACTATGGCTACACCTTC
CDR3: CASSGRQGQYSNYGYTF

J: TRBJ1-5
D: NA
V: TRBV27
length: 15
size: once
DNA: TGTGCCAGCAGTCCCCGGCCCCCGGGTAATCAGCCCCAGCATTTT
CDR3: CASSPRPPGNQPQHF

J: TRBJ2-1
D: NA
V: TRBV4-1
length: 16
size: once
DNA: TGCGCCAGCAGCCAAGATGAGGGGCCCTCCTACAATGAGCAGTTCTTC
CDR3: CASSQDEGPSYNEQFF

J: TRBJ1-2
D: TRBD1
V: TRBV6-5
length: 14
size: NA
DNA: TGTGCCAGCAGTCGTTTGGGACAGGGGGCTGGCTACACCTTC
CDR3: CASSRLGQGAGYTF

J: TRBJ2-2
D: NA
V: TRBV14
length: 14
size: NA
DNA: TGTGCCAGCAGCCAACACAAGAACACCGGGGAGCTGTTTTTT
CDR3: CASSQHKNTGELFF

J: TRBJ2-1
D: TRBD2
V: TRBV24-1
length: 16
size: NA
DNA: TGTGCCACCAGTGGTTCTAGCGGGAGGGCCCACAATGAGCAGTTCTTC
CDR3: CATSGSSGRAHNEQFF

J: TRBJ1-1
D: TRBD1
V: TRBV5-5
length: 16
size: NA
DNA: TGTGCCAGCACTCCAGACCAGGGGGCGGCAGACACTGAAGCTTTCTTT
CDR3: CASTPDQGAADTEAFF

J: TRBJ2-3
D: TRBD2
V: TRBV7-9
length: 15
size: NA
DNA: TGTGCCAGCAGCCTACTAGCGGTGGGTCCAGATACGCAGTATTTT
CDR3: CASSLLAVGPDTQYF

J: TRBJ2-3
D: NA
V: TRBV5-1
length: 16
size: NA
DNA: TGCGCCAGCAGCCCCTACAGGGATACTCTCACAGATACGCAGTATTTT
CDR3: CASSPYRDTLTDTQYF

J: TRBJ1-1
D: NA
V: TRBV29-1
length: 15
size: NA
DNA: TGCAGCGTTGAAGACTCATGGGGGGTAGCCACTGAAGCTTTCTTT
CDR3: CSVEDSWGVATEAFF

J: TRBJ2-2
D: TRBD2
V: TRBV5-1
length: 14
size: NA
DNA: TGCGCCAGCAGCTTTAGCGGGGGGACCGGGGAGCTGTTTTTT
CDR3: CASSFSGGTGELFF

J: TRBJ2-1
D: TRBD2
V: TRBV11-2
length: 14
size: NA
DNA: TGTGCCAGCGGGTGGACTAGCAGCTACAATGAGCAGTTCTTC
CDR3: CASGWTSSYNEQFF

J: TRBJ2-7
D: NA
V: TRBV5-6
length: 13
size: NA
DNA: TGTGCCAGCAGCTTGTTAGTCGAAGAGGTGCAGTACTTC
CDR3: CASSLLVEEVQYF

J: TRBJ2-5
D: NA
V: TRBV2
length: 12
size: NA
DNA: TGTGCCAGCAGGAGTTTGGAAGAGACCCAGTACTTC
CDR3: CASRSLEETQYF

J: TRBJ2-5
D: NA
V: TRBV19
length: 15
size: NA
DNA: TGTGCCAGTAGTCCCCTACGGACCTTGGAAGGGGCCCAGTACTTC
CDR3: CASSPLRTLEGAQYF

J: TRBJ1-3
D: NA
V: TRBV10-3
length: 16
size: NA
DNA: TGTGCCATCAGTGAGTCCCAGGGGAGCTCTGGAAACACCATATATTTT
CDR3: CAISESQGSSGNTIYF

J: TRBJ2-6
D: NA
V: TRBV5-1
length: 16
size: NA
DNA: TGCGCCAGCAGCGGTACACTGTCGTCTGGGGCCAACGTCCTGACTTTC
CDR3: CASSGTLSSGANVLTF

J: TRBJ1-1
D: TRBD1
V: TRBV11-3
length: 15
size: NA
DNA: TGTGCCAGCAGCTTTCGACAGGGAAGGGACACTGAAGCTTTCTTT
CDR3: CASSFRQGRDTEAFF

J: TRBJ1-2
D: NA
V: TRBV29-1
length: 12
size: NA
DNA: TGCAGCGCCTCGCTGCGGTTCTATGGCTACACCTTC
CDR3: CSASLRFYGYTF

J: TRBJ2-3
D: NA
V: TRBV24-1
length: 16
size: NA
DNA: TGTGCCACCAGTGACCCCAGGGGGGGCTACACAGATACGCAGTATTTT
CDR3: CATSDPRGGYTDTQYF

J: TRBJ2-7
D: TRBD1
V: TRBV25-1
length: 15
size: NA
DNA: TGTGCCAGCAGTCCTCACAGGGGTCGGGCCTACGAGCAGTACTTC
CDR3: CASSPHRGRAYEQYF

J: TRBJ1-3
D: TRBD1
V: TRBV2
length: 12
size: NA
DNA: TGTGCCAGCGCGGACAGGGGTAAAACCATATATTTT
CDR3: CASADRGKTIYF

J: TRBJ1-1
D: NA
V: TRBV6-5
length: 14
size: once
DNA: TGTGCCAGCAGTTCCCCGAGACATCTCACTGAAGCTTTCTTT
CDR3: CASSSPRHLTEAFF

J: TRBJ1-5
D: TRBD1
V: TRBV25-1
length: 15
size: NA
DNA: TGTGCCAGCAGTGATCGCGGGACAGGGAGTCAGCCCCAGCATTTT
CDR3: CASSDRGTGSQPQHF

J: TRBJ1-1
D: NA
V: TRBV7-6
length: 15
size: NA
DNA: TGTGCCAGCAGCTTAGATACAGGGATAGGAACTGAAGCTTTCTTT
CDR3: CASSLDTGIGTEAFF

J: TRBJ2-7
D: NA
V: TRBV25-1
length: 14
size: NA
DNA: TGTGCCAGCAGTGAAGACGGGGGTGGGTACGAGCAGTACTTC
CDR3: CASSEDGGGYEQYF

J: TRBJ1-5
D: NA
V: TRBV5-5
length: 14
size: NA
DNA: TGTGCCAGCAGCTTGGGGCTGACCAATCAGCCCCAGCATTTT
CDR3: CASSLGLTNQPQHF

J: TRBJ1-2
D: TRBD1
V: TRBV6-6
length: 14
size: NA
DNA: TGTGCCAGCAGTTCTTCTGACAGGGAGGGCGGCTACACCTTC
CDR3: CASSSSDREGGYTF

J: TRBJ1-2
D: TRBD1
V: TRBV10-3
length: 13
size: once
DNA: TGTGCCATCAGTGAGGAGGGGGCCTATGGCTACACCTTC
CDR3: CAISEEGAYGYTF

J: TRBJ1-5
D: NA
V: TRBV12-3/TRBV12-4
length: 13
size: NA
DNA: TGTGCCAGCAGTCCCTACAGGGATCAGCCCCAGCATTTT
CDR3: CASSPYRDQPQHF

J: TRBJ2-1
D: NA
V: TRBV27
length: 13
size: NA
DNA: TGTGCCAGCGAGCTGAAAGGCGGGAATGAGCAGTTCTTC
CDR3: CASELKGGNEQFF

J: TRBJ1-6
D: NA
V: TRBV30
length: 12
size: once
DNA: TGTGCCTCGACTGGGGGTTCCTCACCCCTCCACTTT
CDR3: CASTGGSSPLHF

J: TRBJ1-2
D: NA
V: TRBV10-3
length: 15
size: NA
DNA: TGTGCCATCAGAAGAGATAATCCAGGCCCCTATGGCTACACCTTC
CDR3: CAIRRDNPGPYGYTF

J: TRBJ1-2
D: NA
V: TRBV2
length: 15
size: NA
DNA: TGTGCCAGCAGTGAAGCCTCGCCGTGGGACTATGGCTACACCTTC
CDR3: CASSEASPWDYGYTF

J: TRBJ1-6
D: NA
V: TRBV4-1
length: 17
size: NA
DNA: TGCGCCAGCAGCCAAGAGGGACGGGGGGGTGTGAATTCACCCCTCCACTTT
CDR3: CASSQEGRGGVNSPLHF

J: TRBJ1-1
D: NA
V: TRBV7-3
length: 14
size: NA
DNA: TGTGCCAGCAGCTTAACGGGACAACTCACTGAAGCTTTCTTT
CDR3: CASSLTGQLTEAFF

J: TRBJ1-3
D: NA
V: TRBV19
length: 13
size: NA
DNA: TGTGCCAGTAGTTCCCAAATCGGAAACACCATATATTTT
CDR3: CASSSQIGNTIYF

J: TRBJ2-1
D: TRBD2
V: TRBV6-5
length: 13
size: NA
DNA: TGTGCCAGCAGTTACGCTCAAGCGGGAGGGAAGTTCTTC
CDR3: CASSYAQAGGKFF

J: TRBJ2-7
D: NA
V: TRBV5-1
length: 13
size: NA
DNA: TGCGCCAGCAGCCCGGCCGCCCAAACAGAGCAGCACTTC
CDR3: CASSPAAQTEQHF

J: TRBJ2-1
D: NA
V: TRBV3-1/TRBV3-2
length: 16
size: NA
DNA: TGTGCCAGCAGCCAACAACGGGGGAGGGGGGACAATGAGCAGTTCTTC
CDR3: CASSQQRGRGDNEQFF

J: TRBJ1-2
D: NA
V: TRBV7-9
length: 12
size: once
DNA: TGTGCCAGCAGCCGAGACAGCTATGGCTACACCTTC
CDR3: CASSRDSYGYTF

J: TRBJ2-1
D: TRBD1
V: TRBV2
length: 14
size: NA
DNA: TGTGCCAGCACCGGACAGGGTGTCTACAATGAGCAGTTCTTC
CDR3: CASTGQGVYNEQFF

J: TRBJ2-7
D: NA
V: TRBV4-1
length: 11
size: NA
DNA: TGCGCCAGCAGCCAAGAGAGGGAGCAGTACTTC
CDR3: CASSQEREQYF

J: TRBJ2-2
D: TRBD2
V: TRBV5-8
length: 16
size: NA
DNA: TGTGCCAGCAGCTTGGAGCGGGGAGCGATCACCGGGGAGCTGTTTTTT
CDR3: CASSLERGAITGELFF

J: TRBJ2-1
D: TRBD2
V: TRBV18
length: 15
size: NA
DNA: TGTGCCAGCTCACAAGGACTAGCGGGAGGTAGTGAGCAGTTCTTC
CDR3: CASSQGLAGGSEQFF

J: TRBJ1-4
D: TRBD1
V: TRBV18
length: 15
size: once
DNA: TGTGCCAGCTCACCCGGACAGGAGAGGGGAGGAAAACTGTTTTTT
CDR3: CASSPGQERGGKLFF

J: TRBJ2-2
D: TRBD1
V: TRBV19
length: 15
size: NA
DNA: TGTGCCAGTAGTATGGGCAGGGGGCTAGGCGGGGAGCTGTTTTTT
CDR3: CASSMGRGLGGELFF

J: TRBJ1-5
D: TRBD1
V: TRBV7-8
length: 15
size: NA
DNA: TGTGCCAGCAACCTCGGACAGGGCGACAATCAGCCCCAGCATTTT
CDR3: CASNLGQGDNQPQHF

J: TRBJ1-1
D: NA
V: TRBV19
length: 11
size: NA
DNA: TGTGCCAGTAGGAGAAACACTGAAGCTTTCTTT
CDR3: CASRRNTEAFF

J: TRBJ1-2
D: NA
V: TRBV19
length: 15
size: NA
DNA: TGTGCCAGTAGTATAGAGAAGGGGCTTATCTATGGCTACACCTTC
CDR3: CASSIEKGLIYGYTF

J: TRBJ1-4
D: NA
V: TRBV14
length: 15
size: once
DNA: TGTGCCAGCAGCCTCGGGGGGGAGAGGAGTGAAAAACTGTTTTTT
CDR3: CASSLGGERSEKLFF

J: TRBJ2-3
D: TRBD2
V: TRBV28
length: 11
size: NA
DNA: TGTGCCAGCGGTGGGACTAGCGTAGAGTATTTT
CDR3: CASGGTSVEYF

J: TRBJ1-1
D: NA
V: TRBV19
length: 13
size: NA
DNA: TGTGCCAGTAGACCTTTTCTGAGGACTGAAGCTTTCTTT
CDR3: CASRPFLRTEAFF